This passage covers 2 T cell receptor beta chains from one sample sequenced in a study of OX40 agonist ivuxolimab in advanced cancers. Profiled with immunoSEQ multiplex PCR; TCRdb holds only in-frame clones, not every one. The table records about 77,000 clones, about 92% of them present only once. The material sequenced was CD4+ or CD8+ T cells sorted from blood, taken in a trial of the OX40 agonist ivuxolimab. The receptors shown here come from an adult with an advanced solid tumor such as melanoma, head and neck, liver or kidney cancer.

The chain carries TRBV14 and TRBJ2-2, with D perhaps matching TRBD2 (6 bases). The V gene's germline CDR1 is SGHDN and CDR2 FVKESK. The ends were cut back, 4 bases at V and 6 bases at J, with 18 bases in the middle. This CDR3 is built from 16 residues. The CDR3 bases are TGTGCCAGCAGCCCCCGTTCCTTTTCGGGGGCCGGGGAGCTGTTTTTT. Amino acid sequence: CASSPRSFSGAGELFF.

The V call is TRBV9, the J call TRBJ1-4; D gene unclear. The CDR3 is 14 amino acids. V lost 3 bases, J lost 5 bases, and 11 bases lay in between. Germline lookup yields CDR1 SGDLS and CDR2 YYNGEE. The CDR3 nucleotides read TGTGCCAGCAGCGCATCCGGGAGAAATGAAAAACTGTTTTTT. Protein product: CASSASGRNEKLFF.